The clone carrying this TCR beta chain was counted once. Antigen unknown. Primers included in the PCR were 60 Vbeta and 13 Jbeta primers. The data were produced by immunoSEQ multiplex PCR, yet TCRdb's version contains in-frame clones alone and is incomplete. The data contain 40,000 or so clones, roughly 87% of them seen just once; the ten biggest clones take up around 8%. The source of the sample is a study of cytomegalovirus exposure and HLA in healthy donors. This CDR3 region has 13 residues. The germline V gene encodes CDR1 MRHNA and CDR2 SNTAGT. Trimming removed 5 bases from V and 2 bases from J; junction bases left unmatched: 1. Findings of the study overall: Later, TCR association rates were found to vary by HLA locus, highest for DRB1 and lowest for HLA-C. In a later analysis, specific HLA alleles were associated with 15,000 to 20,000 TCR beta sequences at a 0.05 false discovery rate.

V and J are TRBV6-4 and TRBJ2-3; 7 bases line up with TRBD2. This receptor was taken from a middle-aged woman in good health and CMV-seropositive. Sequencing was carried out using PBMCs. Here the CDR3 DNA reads TGTGCCAGCAGTACTAGCGACACAGATACGCAGTATTTT. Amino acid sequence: CASSTSDTDTQYF.